These 13 T cell receptor delta chains came from one sample sequenced in a study of gamma-delta chains in newborns, infants, children. TCRdb fed the reads into CATT to redo clone calling. The sample includes about 5,400 delta-chain clones, around 20% of them seen just once. The sample taken for sequencing was blood. These receptor sequences come from a child who was a newborn, infant or young child, either healthy, febrile or measles-vaccinated (not recorded which).

The chain links TRDV2 to TRDJ1; a possible D gene is TRDD3 (6 bases). TCRdb offers no J gene call, so here the DNA was matched to germline to obtain one. Germline lookup yields CDR1 GEAIGNYY and CDR2 EKD. V lost 3 bases and J 4 bases, leaving 23 bases between the germline ends. The CDR3 length is 17 residues. The CDR3 region is CACDLLVKGDPIDKLIF. The CDR3 nucleotides read TGTGCCTGTGACCTACTGGTAAAGGGGGACCCGATCGATAAACTCATCTTT.

J is TRDJ3 and V is TRDV2, with TRDD3 matching over 9 bases. This CDR3 is built from 22 residues. J lost 0 bases, V lost 0 bases, and 14 bases had no gene match. CDR1 and CDR2 from the germline V gene are GEAIGNYY and EKD. The CDR3: CACDTVGVSTGGSSWDTRQMFF. CDR3 DNA sequence: TGTGCCTGTGACACCGTCGGGGTGAGTACTGGGGGAAGCTCCTGGGACACCCGACAGATGTTTTTC.

This clone was counted only a few times. The gene calls are TRDV2 and TRDJ1; TRDD3 matches 10 bases. The CDR3 has 18 amino acids. Germline-derived CDR1 and CDR2 are GEAIGNYY and EKD. V gave up 3 bases and J gave up 1 base; unmatched junction bases: 13. The CDR3 is CACDSIQGGYASTDKLIF. The CDR3 bases are TGTGCCTGTGACTCTATACAAGGGGGATACGCGAGCACCGATAAACTCATCTTT.

This clone was observed a handful of times. A read error is possible here, since a much larger clone lies one base away. The chain couples TRDV2 to TRDJ1; 7 positions match TRDD3. TCRdb records no J gene; here it was assigned by comparing the DNA to germline. V shed 3 bases and J 7 bases; nucleotides not matched to a gene: 22. CDR3 length equals 18 residues. CDR1 GEAIGNYY and CDR2 EKD come from the germline V gene. The CDR3 sequence: CACDRLTFPLGAPAKLIF. CDR3 nucleotides: TGTGCCTGTGACCGCTTAACGTTCCCTCTGGGGGCCCCTGCTAAACTCATCTTT.

This clone was counted only a few times. V gene TRDV2 combines with J gene TRDJ1; TRDD3 might be the D (6 bases). CDR3 size: 14 residues. V was shortened by 3 bases and J by 4 bases, with 14 bases between the two germline ends. Germline V gene lookup returns CDR1 GEAIGNYY and CDR2 EKD. In nucleotides, the CDR3 is TGTGCCTGTGACCCCTTGCGGGGGGACGATAAACTCATCTTT. Its translation is CACDPLRGDDKLIF.

On this clone: A much larger clone lies one base from this, so it may be a read error. The chain joins TRDV1 to TRDJ1; D may be TRDD3 (5 bases). As TCRdb names no J gene, one was assigned here on the basis of a DNA match to germline. Germline V gives CDR1 TSWWSYY, CDR2 QGS. The CDR3 spans 20 residues. Trimming cost V 5 bases and J 6 bases, with 34 bases left between them. The DNA of the CDR3 is TGTGCTCTTGGGATCCCTCTACCCACGGACGGGGGTTCTACTGGTCATAAACTCATCTTT. Translation: CALGIPLPTDGGSTGHKLIF.

A remark on this clone: This could be a read error, since a much larger clone is one nucleotide away. The J gene is TRDJ1, the V gene TRDV2; perhaps TRDD3 as D (5 bases). TCRdb gives no J gene; it was assigned here by matching the DNA to germline. Looked up from germline, CDR1 is GEAIGNYY and CDR2 is EKD. Trimming took off 3 bases at V and 0 bases at J, with 19 bases between the two ends. CDR3 length: 17 amino acids. CDR3 sequence reads: CACDALYGGPHTDKLIF. CDR3 coding DNA: TGTGCCTGTGACGCATTGTACGGGGGGCCCCACACCGATAAACTCATCTTT.

The J gene is TRDJ1, the V gene TRDV1, with 8 bases matching TRDD3. V shed 3 bases and J 7 bases; nucleotides not matched to a gene: 37. This CDR3 comprises 24 residues. Germline loops: CDR1 TSWWSYY, CDR2 QGS. The CDR3 reads CALGDASPIFPAPRTGGPLCKLIF. DNA of the CDR3: TGTGCTCTTGGGGACGCAAGCCCCATCTTTCCCGCGCCCCGTACTGGGGGGCCCCTTTGTAAACTCATCTTT.

A note on this clone: This may arise from a read error, as a much more abundant clone is one base away. The same CDR3 is also encoded by other DNA sequences in this sample. This chain links TRDV2 with TRDJ1; TRDD3 aligns across 8 bases. This CDR3 is built from 15 residues. V dropped 5 bases and J dropped 0; count of bases not matched to a gene: 7. Germline lookup yields CDR1 GEAIGNYY and CDR2 EKD. CDR3 sequence: CACVPLLGDTDKLIF. CDR3 sequence (DNA): TGTGCCTGTGTCCCGTTACTGGGGGACACCGATAAACTCATCTTT.

This clone occurred a few times. The chain links TRDV2 to TRDJ3, with TRDD3 matching 8 bases. CDR3 length: 19 amino acids. J gave up 2 bases and V 0 bases, and 8 bases lay outside the gene matches. Germline values: CDR1 GEAIGNYY, CDR2 EKD. The CDR3 sequence: CACDTVSGGPAWDTRQMFF. The CDR3 nucleotides are TGTGCCTGTGACACCGTATCTGGGGGACCCGCCTGGGACACCCGACAGATGTTTTTC.

The DNA of the CDR3 is TGTGCCTGTGACGCTCGCCCTCTCATCCCAGCTAGATACACCGATAAACTCATCTTT. It specifies CACDARPLIPARYTDKLIF. V and J are TRDV2 and TRDJ1; D call uncertain. Germline lookup yields CDR1 GEAIGNYY and CDR2 EKD. The CDR3 has 19 amino acids. The V end was cut by 3 bases, the J end by 0 bases, with 25 bases between.

In regard to this clone: Given a much more abundant clone one base away, this may be a read error. This chain's CDR3 is CACDTVLGDGSWDTRQMFF. The CDR3 DNA reads TGTGCCTGTGACACCGTACTGGGGGATGGCTCCTGGGACACCCGACAGATGTTTTTC. The chain links TRDV2 to TRDJ3, with 10 positions matching TRDD3. The germline CDR1 and CDR2 sequences are GEAIGNYY and EKD. CDR3 length equals 19 residues. V trimming: 0 bases; J trimming: 0 bases; junction bases outside the gene matches: 4.

As to this clone: The junction departs from the called germline gene at one end, perhaps through a read error. The chain combines TRDV2 with TRDJ3, with TRDD3 matching 11 bases. The germline V gene has CDR1 GEAIGNYY and CDR2 EKD. CDR3 size: 19 residues. CDR3 residues: CACDTVGDTSSWDTRRMFF. The CDR3 DNA reads TGTGCCTGTGACACCGTGGGGGATACGAGCTCCTGGGACACCCGACGGATGTTTTTC.